This TCR beta chain was recovered during a study of cytomegalovirus exposure and HLA in healthy donors. Study overall: Of all 360 or so donors who were genotyped, 70% to 85% belonged to the Caucasian-associated ancestry cluster.

Overall study findings and caveats: Common viral pathogens seemed to be connected with several of the most significant clusters, according to a later analysis. A missense variant in DCLRE1C was later tied to TCR beta V- and J-gene trimming.

Both 60 Vbeta primers and 13 Jbeta primers went into the PCR. The method was immunoSEQ multiplex PCR; TCRdb's version includes in-frame clones alone and lacks a portion of them. The table lists 180,000 or so clones. Details on this clone: Its antigen is undetermined.

The sequence was obtained from a woman aged 18-29 years in good health and CMV-seropositive. Sequences were obtained from PBMCs.

The CDR3 DNA reads TGTGCCAGCAGCAAACGACAGGGAGGCAATGAGCAGTTCTTC. It is translated as CASSKRQGGNEQFF. The chain couples TRBV7-2 to TRBJ2-1, with a weak D call TRBD1 (7 bases). The germline V gene has CDR1 SGHTA and CDR2 FQGNSA. The CDR3 covers 14 residues. V dropped 5 bases and J dropped 6 bases, with 14 bases sitting between them. Variable domain in full (rest from reference TRBV7-2 and TRBJ2-1): GAGVSQSPSNKVTEKGKDVELRCDPISGHTALYWYRQSLGQGLEFLIYFQGNSAPDKSGLPSDRFSAERTGGSVSTLTIQRTQQEDSAVYLCASSKRQGGNEQFFGPGTRLTVL.